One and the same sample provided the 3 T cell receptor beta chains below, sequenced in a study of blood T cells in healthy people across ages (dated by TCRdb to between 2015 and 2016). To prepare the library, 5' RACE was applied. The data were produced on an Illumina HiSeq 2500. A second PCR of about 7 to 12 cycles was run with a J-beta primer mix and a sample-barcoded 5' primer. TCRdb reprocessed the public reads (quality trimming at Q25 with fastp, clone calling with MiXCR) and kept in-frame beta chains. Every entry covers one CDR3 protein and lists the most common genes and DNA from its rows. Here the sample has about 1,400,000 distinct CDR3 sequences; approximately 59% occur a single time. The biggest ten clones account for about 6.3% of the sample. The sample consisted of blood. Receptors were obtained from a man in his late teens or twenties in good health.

Here the CDR3 DNA reads TGTGCCAGCAGTGAATTGGGCGGCAATCAGCCCCAGCATTTT. It is translated as CASSELGGNQPQHF. The rearrangement links TRBV25-1 to TRBJ1-5; D not resolved. Germline lookup yields CDR1 MGHDK and CDR2 SYGVNS. This CDR3 spans 14 amino acids. V lost 1 base, J lost 2 bases, and 6 bases lay in between.

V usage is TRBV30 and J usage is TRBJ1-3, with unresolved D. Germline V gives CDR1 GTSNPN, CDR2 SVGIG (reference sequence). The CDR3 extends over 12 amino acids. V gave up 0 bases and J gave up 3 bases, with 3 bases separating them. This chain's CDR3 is CAWSVNGNTIYF. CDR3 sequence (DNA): TGTGCCTGGAGTGTAAATGGAAACACCATATATTTT.

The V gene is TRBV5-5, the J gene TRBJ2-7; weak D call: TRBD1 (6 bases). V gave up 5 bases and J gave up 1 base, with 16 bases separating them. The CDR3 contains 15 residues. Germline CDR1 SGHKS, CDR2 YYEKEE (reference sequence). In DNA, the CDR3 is TGTGCCAGCAGTCCGGACAGCCTGAAATCCTACGAGCAGTACTTC. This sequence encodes CASSPDSLKSYEQYF.